The entry below gives a single T cell receptor beta chain sequence along with its context. Its target is unknown. These data belong to a study of T cell clones after liver transplantation. Across the study: Post-transplant blood was tracked for graft-donor-reactive T cell clones identified in a pre-transplant mixed lymphocyte reaction.

Clones were read by immunoSEQ multiplex PCR, and TCRdb kept only the in-frame ones, dropping some. Altogether some 11,000 clones are present, 60% to 75% being singletons, with the ten largest covering about 23%. Study-wide points: In two subjects, few donor cells limited the measurable donor-reactive repertoire.

Unstimulated PBMCs were sorted into CD3+CD4+ and CD3+CD8+ populations. Sequencing used CD4+ T cells from blood, obtained approximately 29 months after liver transplant. The receptor comes from a human patient who received a liver transplant. Some T cells may trace back to the graft donor.

The DNA of the CDR3 is TGTGCCAGCGCCATCCGGGGGGCCTTCATTGAGCAGTTCTTC. It translates to CASAIRGAFIEQFF. The V gene is TRBV7-2, the J gene TRBJ2-1; TRBD2 is a possible D gene (7 bases). The CDR3 totals 14 residues. Germline V gene data show CDR1 as SGHTA and CDR2 as FQGNSA. Trimming cost V 8 bases and J 9 bases, with 20 bases left between them. Using reference TRBV7-2 and TRBJ2-1 for the parts outside the CDR3, the full variable domain is GAGVSQSPSNKVTEKGKDVELRCDPISGHTALYWYRQSLGQGLEFLIYFQGNSAPDKSGLPSDRFSAERTGGSVSTLTIQRTQQEDSAVYLCASAIRGAFIEQFFGPGTRLTVL.